This entry is about one T cell receptor (beta chain). This CDR3 has 15 amino acids. CDR1 MDHEN and CDR2 SYDVKM come from the germline V gene. With 7 bases removed from V and 2 bases from J, the gap between germline ends came to 15 bases. These data come from a study of PD-L1 blockade in urothelial cancer. Turning to the study itself: Male sex and bladder-origin urothelial cancer were recorded for about 85% of the roughly 30 patients. A median of 141,255 T cells was found in the blood samples. Patients' histories included 0 to 3 prior chemotherapy regimens.

Sequenced by immunoSEQ multiplex PCR; TCRdb stores in-frame clones only, minus some. The table shows fewer than 90,000 clones, with approximately 89% occurring only once. As for time point: peripheral blood 6 weeks after treatment start. Sample: PBMCs, taken around atezolizumab (anti-PD-L1) treatment. The chain has TRBV28 and TRBJ2-4; a weak D match, TRBD1 (6 bases). This receptor was obtained from a woman older than 75 with urothelial cancer. In nucleotides, the CDR3 is TGTGCCAGCAATGACCCCGGGACACCCAAAAACATTCAGTACTTC. Its protein is CASNDPGTPKNIQYF.